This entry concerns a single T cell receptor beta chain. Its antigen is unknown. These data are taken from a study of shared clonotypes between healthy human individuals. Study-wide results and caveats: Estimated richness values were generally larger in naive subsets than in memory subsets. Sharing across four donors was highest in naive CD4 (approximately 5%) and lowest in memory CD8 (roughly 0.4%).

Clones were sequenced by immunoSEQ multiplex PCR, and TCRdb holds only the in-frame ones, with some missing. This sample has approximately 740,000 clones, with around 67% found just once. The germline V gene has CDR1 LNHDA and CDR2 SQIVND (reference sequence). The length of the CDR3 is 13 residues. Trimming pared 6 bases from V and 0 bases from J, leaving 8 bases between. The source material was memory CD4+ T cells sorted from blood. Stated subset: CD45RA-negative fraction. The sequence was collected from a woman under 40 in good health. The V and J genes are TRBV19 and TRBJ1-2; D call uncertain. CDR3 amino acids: CASRAGANYGYTF. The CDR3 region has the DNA TGTGCCAGTAGGGCGGGTGCTAACTATGGCTACACCTTC.